This T cell receptor beta chain was captured by sequencing in a study of blood T cell repertoires in COVID-19 (dated by TCRdb to 2018 to 2021). Broadly, across the study: Collaborator samples came from the United States, Italy and Spain and covered acute and convalescent phases of COVID-19. The material from the prospective study consisted of cDNA or gDNA derived from T cells, B-cell-depleted T cells, or PBMCs. The repertoires were released in a freely available public database meant as a resource for research on the immune response to SARS-CoV-2. A de-identified subject ID, COVID-19 status, age in years and sex were almost always included in the sample metadata. Samples were obtained from the ongoing ImmuneRACE study (first 160 participants) and from over 1,000 subjects provided by 6 global collaborators. Where available, HLA class I and class II types were taken from metadata supplied by the sample provider and were not determined by assay-based typing. Subjects who had been exposed to COVID-19, were actively infected with it, or had recovered from it provided the deeply sampled blood TCRbeta repertoires that made up the dataset. General study outcomes and caveats: How much clinical and demographic metadata was included differed by source and by participant, and the metadata was provided uncurated.

TCRbeta CDR3 regions were amplified from genomic DNA by means of the immunoSEQ Assay, a bias-controlled multiplex PCR. Processing in the source paper ran as follows. Within the assay, amplification of reference gene primers was used to estimate how many nucleated cells each sample contained. To quantify the absolute abundance of each unique TCRbeta CDR3 rearrangement, sequence reads were collapsed and filtered. For each sample, productive Simpson clonality was calculated by taking the square root of Simpson's diversity index across productive rearrangements. TCRdb holds this immuneACCESS table with in-frame rearrangements only. Some clones are missing; in checked studies, unresolved V genes explain under half, and the rest has no known cause. The V and J calls and the clone size are those of that table, but D and trimming were determined from the DNA. In all, the sample holds a few hundred thousand clones, and 88% of those were seen once. Clones ranked in the top ten supply roughly 12% of the sample.

The CDR3 contains 12 residues, cysteine and phenylalanine counted. The entry retains the CDR3 DNA only, 36 bases that are in frame from base 1. V sheds 4 bases and J sheds 6 bases, leaving 7 bases between their ends. As encoded in the germline V gene, CDR1 is MDHEN while CDR2 is SYDVKM. At one collaborating source in Seattle, patients were enrolled during active infection and were followed longitudinally through the course of disease. Whole blood was collected in K2EDTA tubes by collaborating institutions according to the institutions' own protocols. Collaborator samples were shipped for TCRbeta analysis as frozen whole blood, isolated PBMCs, or DNA extracted from either sample type. With respect to this clone: This receptor's antigen is unknown. One base away there is no much larger clone; base qualities are not given.

Recombination joined TRBV28 with TRBJ1-5; the D gene remains uncertain. The sequenced material came from peripheral blood. The receptor was derived from a young woman with COVID-19, enrolled during active disease. The DNA sequence is TGTGCCAGCAGTTACAGTGGTCAGCCCCAGCATTTT. This sequence encodes CASSYSGQPQHF. When the CDR3 is completed using the reference TRBV28 and TRBJ1-5 genes on either side, the full variable domain is DVKVTQSSRYLVKRTGEKVFLECVQDMDHENMFWYRQDPGLGLRLIYFSYDVKMKEKGDIPEGYSVSREKKERFSLILESASTNQTSMYLCASSYSGQPQHFGDGTRLSIL.